Below are 24 T cell receptor beta chains sequenced from a single sample in a study of blood T cell repertoires in COVID-19. Generated by immunoSEQ multiplex PCR, the TCRdb table keeps only in-frame clones and is missing some. The sample lists some 240,000 clones, 84% occurring once. The sample consisted of peripheral blood. These TCRs come from a woman between 40 and 50 years old who had recovered from COVID-19.

The chain recombines TRBV3-1 (or the pseudogene TRBV3-2) with TRBJ2-2; 9 nucleotides agree with TRBD2. The germline CDR1 and CDR2 sequences are LGHDT and YNNKEL (reference sequence). J was trimmed by 0 bases and V by 4 bases; bases with no gene match: 9. The CDR3 loop spans 18 amino acids. In DNA form, the CDR3 reads TGTGCCAGCAGCCGCTTTGCAGCGGGGGGCGCGAACACCGGGGAGCTGTTTTTT. Its protein product is CASSRFAAGGANTGELFF.

CDR3 sequence: CASVLDLSSYEQYF. The CDR3 DNA reads TGTGCCAGCGTCCTGGACTTAAGCTCCTACGAGCAGTACTTC. V usage is TRBV6-5 and J usage is TRBJ2-7; D might be TRBD2 (5 bases). Trimming took off 8 bases at V and 0 bases at J, with 14 bases between the two ends. Germline CDR1 MNHEY, CDR2 SVGAGI. The CDR3 has 14 amino acids.

The chain has TRBV5-5 and TRBJ1-2; 8 bases match TRBD1. After removal of 4 bases from V and 4 bases from J, the junction contained 9 bases not matched to a gene. CDR3 length: 15 residues. CDR1 is SGHKS and CDR2 is YYEKEE in the germline V gene (reference sequence). The CDR3 DNA reads TGTGCCAGCAGCCCAACTGGACAGGGTACCTATGGCTACACCTTC. Protein sequence: CASSPTGQGTYGYTF.

The rearrangement joins TRBV6-5 to TRBJ2-7; D unresolved. With 9 bases removed from V and 1 base from J, the gap between germline ends came to 7 bases. This CDR3 contains 11 residues. Per germline, CDR1 MNHEY and CDR2 SVGAGI. The CDR3: CASGHSYEQYF. The CDR3 DNA follows: TGTGCCAGTGGCCATTCCTACGAGCAGTACTTC.

DNA for the CDR3: TGCGCCAGCAGAAGGACAGACAGCTCTGGGGCCAACGTCCTGACTTTC. As protein: CASRRTDSSGANVLTF. The chain is built from TRBV5-1 and TRBJ2-6, with D tentatively TRBD1 (6 bases). Germline CDR1 is SGHRS and CDR2 is YFSETQ. This CDR3 is 16 amino acids long. V was clipped by 5 bases and J by 0 bases, with 12 bases between them.

This clone appeared once. The chain uses TRBV18 and TRBJ1-3; D is ambiguous. Germline values: CDR1 KGHSH, CDR2 LQKENI. The CDR3 is 17 residues long. V lost 3 bases and J 0 bases, leaving 15 bases between the germline ends. The CDR3 nucleotides are TGTGCCAGCTCACCTCAAACCGGGAGTCTCTCTGGAAACACCATATATTTT. This encodes CASSPQTGSLSGNTIYF.

This clone was counted once. This chain connects TRBV30 to TRBJ1-6; D is unclear. The V gene's germline CDR1 is GTSNPN and CDR2 SVGIG (reference sequence). V dropped 4 bases and J dropped 7 bases, with 8 bases sitting between them. This CDR3 has 12 residues. As DNA, the CDR3 is TGTGCCTGGACGCGGCAAAATTCACCCCTCCACTTT. Encoded protein: CAWTRQNSPLHF.

CDR3 in DNA: TGTGCCAGCACCCCATCCTCCAGGGAGGACGGCTACACCTTC. Translated: CASTPSSREDGYTF. The V and J genes are TRBV28 and TRBJ1-2, with D perhaps TRBD1 (5 bases). Trimming pared 7 bases from V and 8 bases from J, leaving 20 bases between. Germline V gene data show CDR1 as MDHEN and CDR2 as SYDVKM. This CDR3 has 14 amino acids.

To note about this clone: This same CDR3 is encoded by further DNA sequences in the sample. This sequence joins TRBV5-1 and TRBJ2-7, with 9 bases identical to TRBD1. CDR1 is SGHRS and CDR2 is YFSETQ in the germline V gene. V gave up 0 bases and J gave up 4 bases; unmatched junction bases: 5. CDR3 length equals 15 residues. The CDR3 coding sequence is TGCGCCAGCAGCTTGGAACAGGGGGCGTATTACGAGCAGTACTTC. This gives the protein CASSLEQGAYYEQYF.

The CDR3 DNA reads TGTGCCAGTAGTATATCCCCGACAGGGTTCCAGCCCCAGCATTTT. It yields the protein CASSISPTGFQPQHF. The gene calls are TRBV19 and TRBJ1-5; 7 nucleotides align to TRBD1. The trim removed 2 bases at V and 7 bases at J, leaving 8 bases unmatched. CDR1 and CDR2 (germline): LNHDA, SQIVND (reference sequence). This CDR3 has 15 residues.

V is TRBV3-1 (or the pseudogene TRBV3-2) and J is TRBJ1-5; a weak D match, TRBD1 (6 bases). The germline gives CDR1 LGHDT, CDR2 YNNKEL (reference sequence). V lost 1 base to trimming and J lost 3 bases, with 16 bases between them. The CDR3 spans 17 residues. The CDR3 loop reads CASSQGGPGHPNQPQHF. The CDR3 DNA reads as TGTGCCAGCAGCCAAGGAGGTCCGGGACACCCCAATCAGCCCCAGCATTTT.

The DNA for the CDR3 is TGTGCCAGCAGTTTACATCAGGGTACCTACAATGAGCAGTTCTTC. Protein product: CASSLHQGTYNEQFF. The chain joins TRBV27 to TRBJ2-1; the D gene is possibly TRBD1 (5 bases). Trimming took off 2 bases at V and 2 bases at J, with 10 bases between the two ends. The CDR3 has 15 residues. The V gene's germline CDR1 is MNHEY and CDR2 SMNVEV (reference sequence).

The chain carries TRBV3-1 (or the pseudogene TRBV3-2) and TRBJ1-6, with D perhaps matching TRBD1 (5 bases). Trimming shortened V by 4 bases and J by 8 bases, and 6 bases separated the two germline ends. In germline, CDR1 is LGHDT, CDR2 YNNKEL (reference sequence). This CDR3 has 12 amino acids. This CDR3 is CASSPGDSPLHF. CDR3 coding DNA: TGTGCCAGCAGCCCGGGGGATTCACCCCTCCACTTT.

The chain uses TRBV5-8 and TRBJ1-1; D ambiguous. CDR3 length: 12 amino acids. V was shortened by 0 bases and J by 10 bases, with 10 bases between the two germline ends. Germline CDR1 SGHTS, CDR2 YDEGEE. This chain's CDR3 is CASSLVLSGAFF. CDR3 coding DNA: TGTGCCAGCAGCTTGGTCCTTTCGGGAGCTTTCTTT.

This sequence joins TRBV2 and TRBJ2-1; a weak D match, TRBD2 (5 bases). Germline values: CDR1 SNHLY, CDR2 FYNNEI. The CDR3 sequence is 16 residues long. The V gene lost 7 bases and the J gene lost 0 bases, with 16 bases spanning the gap. The CDR3 sequence is CASKFRTGSSYNEQFF. The DNA of the CDR3 is TGTGCCAGCAAATTCAGGACTGGTAGCTCCTACAATGAGCAGTTCTTC.

The J gene is TRBJ1-5, the V gene TRBV6-5; 11 bases fit TRBD1. This CDR3 is built from 15 residues. With 7 bases clipped from V and 7 bases from J, the junction kept 9 bases outside the gene matches. CDR1 MNHEY and CDR2 SVGAGI come from the germline V gene. The CDR3, as DNA: TGTGCCAGCAAAAGGACAGGGGGCGCGGTACAGCCCCAGCATTTT. Its translation is CASKRTGGAVQPQHF.

The chain links TRBV2 to TRBJ1-1; the D is unclear. The V end lost 7 bases, the J end lost 4 bases, and 13 bases lay between the germline ends. This CDR3 has 13 residues. The germline gives CDR1 SNHLY, CDR2 FYNNEI. CDR3 bases: TGTGCCAGCATGGACGAGGGTGGCACTGAAGCTTTCTTT. Encoded protein: CASMDEGGTEAFF.

In its sample, this clone was seen once. The chain uses TRBV23-1 and TRBJ1-1; a possible D gene is TRBD1 (6 bases). TRBV23-1 is recorded as an ORF, its role being uncertain. Trimming took off 4 bases at V and 0 bases at J, with 18 bases between the two ends. The CDR3 runs 17 residues. The CDR3 spells CASSRGTGHRMNTEAFF. CDR3 sequence (DNA): TGCGCCAGCAGTCGGGGAACAGGGCATCGCATGAACACTGAAGCTTTCTTT.

J is TRBJ2-5 and V is TRBV5-5; the match to TRBD2 covers 7 bases. With 1 base clipped from V and 1 base from J, the junction kept 7 bases outside the gene matches. CDR1 and CDR2 from the germline V gene are SGHKS and YYEKEE (reference sequence). This CDR3 is 16 amino acids long. CDR3 region: CASSLFAAGTQETQYF. The CDR3 DNA is TGTGCCAGCAGCTTGTTCGCAGCGGGGACCCAAGAGACCCAGTACTTC.

The chain joins TRBV19 to TRBJ1-5, with a weak D call TRBD1 (6 bases). The CDR3 is 13 residues long. The V end was cut by 5 bases, the J end by 4 bases, with 9 bases between. Germline lookup yields CDR1 LNHDA and CDR2 SQIVND (reference sequence). The CDR3 loop reads CASSWDNNQPQHF. In DNA form, the CDR3 reads TGTGCCAGTAGTTGGGACAATAATCAGCCCCAGCATTTT. The variable domain in full, completed from reference TRBV19 and TRBJ1-5, reads DGGITQSPKYLFRKEGQNVTLSCEQNLNHDAMYWYRQDPGQGLRLIYYSQIVNDFQKGDIAEGYSVSREKKESFPLTVTSAQKNPTAFYLCASSWDNNQPQHFGDGTRLSIL.

This clone has just one count. V gene TRBV5-1 combines with J gene TRBJ2-5, with D possibly TRBD1 on 5 matching bases. V dropped 3 bases and J dropped 2 bases, with 14 bases sitting between them. The CDR3 is 15 amino acids. CDR1 and CDR2 from the germline V gene are SGHRS and YFSETQ. The CDR3 spells CASSSQGHLQETQYF. The CDR3 DNA reads as TGCGCCAGCAGCTCCCAGGGCCATCTACAAGAGACCCAGTACTTC.

V is TRBV9 and J is TRBJ2-2, with 8 bases lining up with TRBD2. The CDR3 runs 16 residues. The V and J ends lost 4 bases and 10 bases, in that order; junction bases with no gene match: 15. Per germline, CDR1 SGDLS and CDR2 YYNGEE. The CDR3 nucleotides read TGTGCCAGCAGCCTCCAACCGGGGGGGCCTGGGGTGGAGCTGTTTTTT. This gives the protein CASSLQPGGPGVELFF.

DNA for the CDR3: TGTGCCAGCAGCAACGAGGGGACAGGGGGCAGAAGGGGCTACACCTTC. This gives the protein CASSNEGTGGRRGYTF. This rearrangement joins TRBV11-2 to TRBJ1-2; the match to TRBD1 covers 12 bases. The CDR3 has 16 residues. Germline assignment: CDR1 SGHAT and CDR2 FQNNGV. V was pared by 5 bases and J by 8 bases, with 12 bases of the junction left unmatched. Full variable domain (rest looked up from reference TRBV11-2 and TRBJ1-2): EAGVAQSPRYKIIEKRQSVAFWCNPISGHATLYWYQQILGQGPKLLIQFQNNGVVDDSQLPKDRFSAERLKGVDSTLKIQPAKLEDSAVYLCASSNEGTGGRRGYTFGSGTRLTVV.

This sequence joins TRBV30 and TRBJ1-6; weak D call: TRBD1 (5 bases). Germline lookup yields CDR1 GTSNPN and CDR2 SVGIG (reference sequence). Between the trimmed V and J ends, which lost 2 bases and 6 bases, there was a span of 11 bases. CDR3 size: 14 residues. This CDR3 reads CAWSLGGGNSPLHF. The CDR3 DNA is TGTGCCTGGAGTTTGGGGGGGGGTAATTCACCCCTCCACTTT.